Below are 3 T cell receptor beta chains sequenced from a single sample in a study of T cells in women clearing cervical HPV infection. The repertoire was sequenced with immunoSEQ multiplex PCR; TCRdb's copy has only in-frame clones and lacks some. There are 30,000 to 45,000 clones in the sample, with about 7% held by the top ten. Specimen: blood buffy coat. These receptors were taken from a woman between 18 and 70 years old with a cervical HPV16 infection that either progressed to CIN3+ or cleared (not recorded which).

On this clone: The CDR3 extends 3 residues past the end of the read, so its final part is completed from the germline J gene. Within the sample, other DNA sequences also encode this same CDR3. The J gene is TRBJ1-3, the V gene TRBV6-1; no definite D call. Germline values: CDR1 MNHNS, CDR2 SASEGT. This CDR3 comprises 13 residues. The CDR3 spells CASSEARAITIYF. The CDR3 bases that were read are TGTGCCAGCAGTGAAGCGCGAGCGATCACG.

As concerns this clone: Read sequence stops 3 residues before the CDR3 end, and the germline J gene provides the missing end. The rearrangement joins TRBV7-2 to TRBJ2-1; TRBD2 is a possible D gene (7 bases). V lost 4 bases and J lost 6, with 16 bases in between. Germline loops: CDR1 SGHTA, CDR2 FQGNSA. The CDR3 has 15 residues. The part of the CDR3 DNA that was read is TGTGCCAGCAGCTCGGAGGGGGGGGGCCTCAATGAG. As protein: CASSSEGGGLNE. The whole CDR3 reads CASSSEGGGLNEQFF.

CDR3 in amino acids: CSARDLGAGDSNEQFF. The CDR3 DNA, read in part, is TGCAGTGCTAGAGACTTGGGGGCGGGGGATTCGAATGAG. This chain links TRBV20-1 with TRBJ2-1; D is possibly TRBD2 (7 bases). The read comes to an end 3 residues before the CDR3 does, leaving the germline J gene to fill in the end. The CDR3 length is 16 residues. V lost 0 bases and J lost 7, with 19 bases in between. Germline loops: CDR1 DFQATT, CDR2 SNEGSKA (reference sequence).